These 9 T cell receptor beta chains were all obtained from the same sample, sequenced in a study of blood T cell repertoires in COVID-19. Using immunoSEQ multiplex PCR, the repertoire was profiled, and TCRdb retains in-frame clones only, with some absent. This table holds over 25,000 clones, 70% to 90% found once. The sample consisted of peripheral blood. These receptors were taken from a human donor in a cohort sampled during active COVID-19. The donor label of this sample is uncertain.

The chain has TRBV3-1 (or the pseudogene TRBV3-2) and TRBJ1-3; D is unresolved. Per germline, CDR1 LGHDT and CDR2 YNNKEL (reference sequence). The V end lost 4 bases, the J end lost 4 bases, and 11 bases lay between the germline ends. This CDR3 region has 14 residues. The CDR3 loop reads CASSPSGHGNTIYF. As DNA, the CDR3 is TGTGCCAGCAGCCCCTCGGGTCACGGAAACACCATATATTTT.

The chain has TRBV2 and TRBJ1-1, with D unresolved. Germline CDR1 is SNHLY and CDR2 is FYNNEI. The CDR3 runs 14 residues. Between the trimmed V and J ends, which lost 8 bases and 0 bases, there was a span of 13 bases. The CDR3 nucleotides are TGTGCCAGCCACGGTAACAGAATGAACACTGAAGCTTTCTTT. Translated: CASHGNRMNTEAFF.

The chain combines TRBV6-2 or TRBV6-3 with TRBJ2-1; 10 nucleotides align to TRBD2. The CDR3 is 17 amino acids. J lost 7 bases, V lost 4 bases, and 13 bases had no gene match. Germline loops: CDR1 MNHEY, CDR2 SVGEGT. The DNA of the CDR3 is TGTGCCAGCAGTTCGGTAGGTAGCGGGAGGAAGGTAAATGAGCAGTTCTTC. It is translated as CASSSVGSGRKVNEQFF.

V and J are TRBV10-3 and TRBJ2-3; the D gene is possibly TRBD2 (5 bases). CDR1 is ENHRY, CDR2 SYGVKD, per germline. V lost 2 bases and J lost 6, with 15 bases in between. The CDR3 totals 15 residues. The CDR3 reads CAISEQPSSWDTQYF. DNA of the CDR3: TGTGCCATCAGTGAGCAGCCTAGCTCATGGGATACGCAGTATTTT.

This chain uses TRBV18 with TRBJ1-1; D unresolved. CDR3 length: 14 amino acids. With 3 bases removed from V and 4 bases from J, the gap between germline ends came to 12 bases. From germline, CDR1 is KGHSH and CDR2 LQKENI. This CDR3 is CASSPMGRATEAFF. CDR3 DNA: TGTGCCAGCTCACCGATGGGGAGGGCCACTGAAGCTTTCTTT.

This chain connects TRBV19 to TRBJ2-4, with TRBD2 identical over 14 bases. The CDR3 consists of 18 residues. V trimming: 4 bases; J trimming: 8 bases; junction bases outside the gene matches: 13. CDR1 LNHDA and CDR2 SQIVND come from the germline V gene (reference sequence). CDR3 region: CASSKNSGLAGESDIQYF. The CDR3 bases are TGTGCCAGTAGTAAAAATTCGGGACTAGCGGGAGAATCCGACATTCAGTACTTC.

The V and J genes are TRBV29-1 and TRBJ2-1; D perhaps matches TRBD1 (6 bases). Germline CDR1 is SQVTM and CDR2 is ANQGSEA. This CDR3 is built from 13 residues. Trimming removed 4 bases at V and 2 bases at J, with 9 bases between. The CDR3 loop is CSVGTAPYNEQFF. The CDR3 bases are TGCAGCGTTGGGACAGCTCCCTACAATGAGCAGTTCTTC.

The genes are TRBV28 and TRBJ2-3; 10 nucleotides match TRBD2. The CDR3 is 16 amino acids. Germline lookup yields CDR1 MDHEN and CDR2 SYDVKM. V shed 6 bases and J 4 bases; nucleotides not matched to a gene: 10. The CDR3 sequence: CASRGIQAGGPDTQYF. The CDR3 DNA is TGTGCCAGCAGGGGGATCCAAGCGGGAGGGCCAGATACGCAGTATTTT.

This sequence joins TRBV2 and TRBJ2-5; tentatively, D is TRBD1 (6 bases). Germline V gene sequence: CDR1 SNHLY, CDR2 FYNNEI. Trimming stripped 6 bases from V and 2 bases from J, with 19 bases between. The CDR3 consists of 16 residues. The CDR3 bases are TGTGCCAGCAGCCCTCATAGGACAGAAGGACAAGAGACCCAGTACTTC. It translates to CASSPHRTEGQETQYF.